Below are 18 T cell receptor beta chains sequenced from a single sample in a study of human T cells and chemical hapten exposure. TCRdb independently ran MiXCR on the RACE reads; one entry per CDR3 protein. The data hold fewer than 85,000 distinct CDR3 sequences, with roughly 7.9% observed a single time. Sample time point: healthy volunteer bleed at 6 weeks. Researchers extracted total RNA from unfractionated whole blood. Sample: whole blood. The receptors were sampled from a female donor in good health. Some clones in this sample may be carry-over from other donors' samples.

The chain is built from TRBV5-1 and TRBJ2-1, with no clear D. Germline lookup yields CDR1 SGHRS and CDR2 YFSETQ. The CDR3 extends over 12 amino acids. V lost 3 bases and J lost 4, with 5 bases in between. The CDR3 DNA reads TGCGCCAGCAGCTCCATTTACAATGAGCAGTTCTTC. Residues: CASSSIYNEQFF.

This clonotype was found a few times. For the CDR3, the DNA is TGCGCCAGCAGCCGCGACAGGAGGAGCTACGAGCAGTACTTC. Translating it yields CASSRDRRSYEQYF. This sequence joins TRBV5-1 and TRBJ2-7, with D tentatively TRBD1 (6 bases). The V gene's germline CDR1 is SGHRS and CDR2 YFSETQ. CDR3 length equals 14 residues. Between the trimmed V and J ends, which lost 4 bases and 3 bases, there was a span of 14 bases.

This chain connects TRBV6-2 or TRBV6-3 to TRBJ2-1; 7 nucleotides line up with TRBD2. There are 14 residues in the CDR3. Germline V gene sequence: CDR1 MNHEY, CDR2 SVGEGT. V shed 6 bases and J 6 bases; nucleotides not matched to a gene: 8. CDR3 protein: CASRRLAGSNEQFF. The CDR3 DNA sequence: TGTGCCAGCAGGAGACTAGCAGGTTCCAATGAGCAGTTCTTC.

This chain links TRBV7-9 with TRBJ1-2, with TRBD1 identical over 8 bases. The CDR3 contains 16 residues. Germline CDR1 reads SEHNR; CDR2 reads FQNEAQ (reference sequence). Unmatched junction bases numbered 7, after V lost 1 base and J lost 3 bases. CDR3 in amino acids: CASSLGAGGFDYGYTF. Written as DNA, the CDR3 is TGTGCCAGCAGCTTAGGGGCAGGGGGCTTTGACTATGGCTACACCTTC. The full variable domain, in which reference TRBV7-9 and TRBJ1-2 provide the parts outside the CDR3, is DTGVSQNPRHKITKRGQNVTFRCDPISEHNRLYWYRQTLGQGPEFLTYFQNEAQLEKSRLLSDRFSAERPKGSFSTLEIQRTEQGDSAMYLCASSLGAGGFDYGYTFGSGTRLTVV.

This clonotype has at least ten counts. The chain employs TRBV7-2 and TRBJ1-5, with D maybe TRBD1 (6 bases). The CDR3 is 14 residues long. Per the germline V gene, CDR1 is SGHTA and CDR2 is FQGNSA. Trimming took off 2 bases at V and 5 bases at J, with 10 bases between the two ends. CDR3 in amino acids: CASSLLSGDQPQHF. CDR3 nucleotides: TGTGCCAGCAGCTTATTGTCAGGGGATCAGCCCCAGCATTTT.

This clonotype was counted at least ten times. The CDR3 sequence is CATSAGEIQETQYF. CDR3 coding DNA: TGTGCCACCAGTGCCGGAGAGATTCAAGAGACCCAGTACTTC. The rearrangement uses TRBV24-1 and TRBJ2-5; D gene unclear. V dropped 5 bases and J dropped 2 bases, with 11 bases sitting between them. The germline CDR1 and CDR2 sequences are KGHDR and SFDVKD. The CDR3 is 14 residues long.

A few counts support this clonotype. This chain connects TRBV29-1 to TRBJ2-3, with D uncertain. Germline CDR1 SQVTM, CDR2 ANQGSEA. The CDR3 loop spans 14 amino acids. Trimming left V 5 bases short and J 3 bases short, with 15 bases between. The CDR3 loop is CSVNRARGTDTQYF. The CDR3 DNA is TGCAGCGTTAACCGGGCCCGCGGTACAGATACGCAGTATTTT.

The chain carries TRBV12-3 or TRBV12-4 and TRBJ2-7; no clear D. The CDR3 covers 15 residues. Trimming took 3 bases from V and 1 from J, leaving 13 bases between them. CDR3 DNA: TGTGCCAGCAGTTTTGACCGGCAGCTATCCTACGAGCAGTACTTC. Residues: CASSFDRQLSYEQYF.

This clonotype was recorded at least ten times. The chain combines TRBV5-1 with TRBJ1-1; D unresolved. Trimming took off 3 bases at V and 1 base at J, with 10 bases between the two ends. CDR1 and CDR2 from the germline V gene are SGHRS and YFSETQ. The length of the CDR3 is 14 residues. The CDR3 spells CASSSSTWNTEAFF. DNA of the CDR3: TGCGCCAGCAGCTCCTCGACGTGGAACACTGAAGCTTTCTTT.

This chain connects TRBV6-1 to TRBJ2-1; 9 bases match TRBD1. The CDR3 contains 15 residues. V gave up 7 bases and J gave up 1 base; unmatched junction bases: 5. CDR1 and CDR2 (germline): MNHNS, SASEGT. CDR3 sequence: CASTKTGGSYNEQFF. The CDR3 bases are TGTGCCAGCACGAAGACAGGGGGATCCTACAATGAGCAGTTCTTC.

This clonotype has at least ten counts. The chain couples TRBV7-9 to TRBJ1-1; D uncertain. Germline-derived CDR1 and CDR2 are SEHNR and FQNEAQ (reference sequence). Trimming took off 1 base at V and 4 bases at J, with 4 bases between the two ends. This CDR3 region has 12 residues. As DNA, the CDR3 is TGTGCCAGCAGCTTAGGGGTCACTGAAGCTTTCTTT. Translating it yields CASSLGVTEAFF.

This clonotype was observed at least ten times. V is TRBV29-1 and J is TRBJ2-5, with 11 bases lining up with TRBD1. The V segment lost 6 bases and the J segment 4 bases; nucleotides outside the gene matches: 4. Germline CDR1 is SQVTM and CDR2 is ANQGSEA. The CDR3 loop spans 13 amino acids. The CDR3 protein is CSVRGQGVETQYF. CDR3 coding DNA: TGCAGCGTGAGGGGACAGGGGGTAGAGACCCAGTACTTC.

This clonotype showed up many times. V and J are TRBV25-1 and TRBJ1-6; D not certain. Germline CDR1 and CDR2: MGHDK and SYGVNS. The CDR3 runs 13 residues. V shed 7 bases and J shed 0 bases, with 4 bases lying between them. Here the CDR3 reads CASTSSYNSPLHF. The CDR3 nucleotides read TGTGCCAGCACTAGCTCCTATAATTCACCCCTCCACTTT.

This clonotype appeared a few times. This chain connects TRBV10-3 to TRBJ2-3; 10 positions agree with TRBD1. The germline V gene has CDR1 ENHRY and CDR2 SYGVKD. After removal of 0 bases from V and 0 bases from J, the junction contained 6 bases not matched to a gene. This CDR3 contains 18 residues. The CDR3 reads CAISESWTGGKSTDTQYF. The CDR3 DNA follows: TGTGCCATCAGTGAGTCGTGGACAGGGGGGAAGAGCACAGATACGCAGTATTTT.

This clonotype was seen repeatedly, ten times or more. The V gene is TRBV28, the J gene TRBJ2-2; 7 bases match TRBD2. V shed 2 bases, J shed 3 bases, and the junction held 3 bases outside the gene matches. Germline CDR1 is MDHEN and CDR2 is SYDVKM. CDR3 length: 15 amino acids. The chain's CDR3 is CASSLGGRDTGELFF. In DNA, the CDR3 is TGTGCCAGCAGTTTAGGAGGGAGGGACACCGGGGAGCTGTTTTTT.

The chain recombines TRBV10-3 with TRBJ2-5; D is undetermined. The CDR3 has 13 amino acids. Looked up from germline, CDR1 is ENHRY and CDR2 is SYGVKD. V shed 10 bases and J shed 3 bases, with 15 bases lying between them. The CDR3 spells CATHDSNEETQYF. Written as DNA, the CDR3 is TGTGCCACACACGACTCGAACGAAGAGACCCAGTACTTC.

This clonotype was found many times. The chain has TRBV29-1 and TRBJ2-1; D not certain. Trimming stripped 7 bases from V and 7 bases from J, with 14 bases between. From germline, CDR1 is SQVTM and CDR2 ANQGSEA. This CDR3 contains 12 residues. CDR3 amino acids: CSALGNPNEQFF. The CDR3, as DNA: TGCAGCGCCTTAGGGAACCCTAATGAGCAGTTCTTC.

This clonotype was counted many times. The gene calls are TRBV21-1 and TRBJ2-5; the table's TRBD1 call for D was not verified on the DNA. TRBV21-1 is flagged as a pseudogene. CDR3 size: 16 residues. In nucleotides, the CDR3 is TGTGCCAGCAGCAACATGGGGCGGGGGGTCCAAGAGACCCAGTACTTC. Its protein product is CASSNMGRGVQETQYF.